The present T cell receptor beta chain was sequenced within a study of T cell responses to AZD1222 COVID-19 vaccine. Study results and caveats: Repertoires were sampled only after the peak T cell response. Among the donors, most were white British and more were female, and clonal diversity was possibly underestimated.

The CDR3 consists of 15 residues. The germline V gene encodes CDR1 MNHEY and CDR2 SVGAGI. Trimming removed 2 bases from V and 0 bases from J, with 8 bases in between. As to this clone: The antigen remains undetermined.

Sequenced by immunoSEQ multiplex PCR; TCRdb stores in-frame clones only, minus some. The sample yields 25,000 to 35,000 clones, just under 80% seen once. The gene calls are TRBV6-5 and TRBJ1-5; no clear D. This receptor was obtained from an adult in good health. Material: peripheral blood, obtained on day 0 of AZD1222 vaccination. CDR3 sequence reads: CASSYGRNSNQPQHF. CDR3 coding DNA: TGTGCCAGCAGTTACGGCAGAAATAGCAATCAGCCCCAGCATTTT.